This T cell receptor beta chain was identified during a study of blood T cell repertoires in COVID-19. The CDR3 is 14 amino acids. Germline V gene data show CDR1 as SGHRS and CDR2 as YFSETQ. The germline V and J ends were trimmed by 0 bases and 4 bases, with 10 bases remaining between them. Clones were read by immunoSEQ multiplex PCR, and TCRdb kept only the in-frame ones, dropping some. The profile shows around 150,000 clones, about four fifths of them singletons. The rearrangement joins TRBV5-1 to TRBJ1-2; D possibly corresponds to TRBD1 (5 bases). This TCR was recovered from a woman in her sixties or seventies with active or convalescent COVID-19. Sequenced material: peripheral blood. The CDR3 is CASSLVVDSYGYTF. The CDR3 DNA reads TGCGCCAGCAGCTTGGTGGTAGACAGCTATGGCTACACCTTC.